These 29 T cell receptor beta chains originate from one sample sequenced in a study of siplizumab effects on memory and regulatory T cells. TCRdb's copy holds only in-frame clones and misses some; the assay was immunoSEQ multiplex PCR. The sample holds some 90,000 clones, 75% to 90% seen once. The sample taken for sequencing was CD4+ T cells sorted from blood. All receptors come from a human donor in good health.

The chain is built from TRBV28 and TRBJ1-5, with a possible D match to TRBD1 (6 bases). The CDR3 length is 15 residues. CDR1 is MDHEN and CDR2 is SYDVKM in the germline V gene. Deletions cut 5 bases from V and 7 bases from J, with 18 bases between. This CDR3 is CASSIPQAGQQPQHF. The CDR3 DNA is TGTGCCAGCAGTATACCCCAGGCAGGACAGCAGCCCCAGCATTTT.

The rearrangement links TRBV20-1 to TRBJ1-4; unclear D gene. CDR1 and CDR2 (germline): DFQATT, SNEGSKA (reference sequence). CDR3 length equals 11 residues. Between the trimmed V and J ends, which lost 3 bases and 9 bases, there was a span of 8 bases. CDR3 bases: TGCAGTGCTAGTGAACCCAAAAAACTGTTTTTT. Its translation: CSASEPKKLFF.

This clone has just one count. This chain uses TRBV4-2 with TRBJ2-1; no firm D call. Trimming pared 1 base from V and 1 base from J, leaving 5 bases between. The length of the CDR3 is 14 residues. The germline CDR1 and CDR2 sequences are LGHNA and YNFKEQ. CDR3 region: CASSQGASYNEQFF. The CDR3 DNA sequence: TGTGCCAGCAGCCAAGGTGCGTCCTACAATGAGCAGTTCTTC.

The rearrangement links TRBV5-1 to TRBJ2-2; tentative D call: TRBD1 (6 bases). Trimming left V 3 bases short and J 4 bases short, with 16 bases between. CDR1 is SGHRS and CDR2 is YFSETQ in the germline V gene. The CDR3 is made up of 16 amino acids. The CDR3 sequence is CASSSQLTRGTGELFF. The CDR3, as DNA: TGCGCCAGCAGCTCCCAACTCACCAGGGGCACCGGGGAGCTGTTTTTT.

The chain combines TRBV2 with TRBJ2-1, with TRBD2 matching 11 bases. In germline, CDR1 is SNHLY, CDR2 FYNNEI. The CDR3 sequence is 15 residues long. The V gene end was trimmed by 5 bases and the J gene end by 6 bases; junction bases not matched to a gene: 6. The DNA for the CDR3 is TGTGCCAGCAGTAAACTAGCGGGAGTAGGCAATGAGCAGTTCTTC. Its protein is CASSKLAGVGNEQFF.

The gene calls are TRBV28 and TRBJ2-1; 7 positions agree with TRBD2. Trimming at V came to 7 bases and at J to 3 bases, leaving 12 bases not matched to a gene. Germline V gene lookup returns CDR1 MDHEN and CDR2 SYDVKM. This CDR3 comprises 16 residues. The CDR3 loop reads CASNSASGSFYNEQFF. DNA of the CDR3: TGTGCCAGCAACTCAGCTAGCGGTTCCTTCTACAATGAGCAGTTCTTC.

This clone was seen once. The chain recombines TRBV5-4 with TRBJ2-3; 9 bases align to TRBD2. Germline values: CDR1 SGHNT, CDR2 YYREEE (reference sequence). This CDR3 is built from 13 residues. V gave up 4 bases and J gave up 14 bases; unmatched junction bases: 11. The CDR3 loop is CASSRTSEPPPYF. CDR3 coding DNA: TGTGCCAGCAGCAGGACTAGCGAGCCCCCACCGTATTTT.

This clone has only one observation. This rearrangement joins TRBV7-8 to TRBJ2-1, with 10 bases aligning to TRBD2. The CDR3 is 14 residues long. CDR1 is SGHVS and CDR2 is FQNEAQ in the germline V gene. With 8 bases clipped from V and 4 bases from J, the junction kept 5 bases outside the gene matches. CDR3 DNA sequence: TGTGCCAGCGGACGGACTAGCGGTTACAATGAGCAGTTCTTC. This gives the protein CASGRTSGYNEQFF.

V gene TRBV30 combines with J gene TRBJ2-1; perhaps TRBD1 as D (5 bases). The germline gives CDR1 GTSNPN, CDR2 SVGIG (reference sequence). This CDR3 region has 14 residues. The germline V and J ends were trimmed by 1 base and 4 bases, with 11 bases remaining between them. The CDR3 DNA follows: TGTGCCTGGAGTGCGGACACCAAGTACAATGAGCAGTTCTTC. Protein sequence: CAWSADTKYNEQFF.

The CDR3 reads CASSPPTGSSGNTIYF. DNA of the CDR3: TGTGCCAGCTCACCACCCACGGGGAGCTCTGGAAACACCATATATTTT. V is TRBV18 and J is TRBJ1-3; D call uncertain. The CDR3 loop spans 16 amino acids. Trimming left V 0 bases short and J 0 bases short, with 9 bases between. Germline assignment: CDR1 KGHSH and CDR2 LQKENI.

This chain links TRBV4-2 with TRBJ1-5; no reliable D call. The germline V and J ends were trimmed by 0 bases and 5 bases, with 11 bases remaining between them. CDR3 length equals 15 residues. In germline, CDR1 is LGHNA, CDR2 YNFKEQ. In DNA, the CDR3 is TGTGCCAGCAGCCAAGAGTCCGGGAGCCATCAGCCCCAGCATTTT. Its protein is CASSQESGSHQPQHF.

This clone was detected a few times. The genes are TRBV9 and TRBJ2-3; 7 positions agree with TRBD1. Germline lookup yields CDR1 SGDLS and CDR2 YYNGEE. The length of the CDR3 is 18 residues. With 1 base clipped from V and 0 bases from J, the junction kept 11 bases outside the gene matches. The CDR3 DNA sequence: TGTGCCAGCAGCGTACGTGGGTTGGGACAGACCAGCACAGATACGCAGTATTTT. Its translation is CASSVRGLGQTSTDTQYF.

This clone was seen a single time. The rearrangement uses TRBV2 and TRBJ1-2; D is unresolved. CDR1 SNHLY and CDR2 FYNNEI come from the germline V gene. Trimming removed 6 bases from V and 0 bases from J, with 14 bases in between. The CDR3 extends over 15 amino acids. CDR3 loop: CASRRVLNTNYGYTF. The CDR3 coding sequence is TGTGCCAGCAGGAGGGTCTTAAATACTAACTATGGCTACACCTTC.

This clone was counted between two and nine times. The rearrangement joins TRBV2 to TRBJ1-3, with D maybe TRBD1 (5 bases). The CDR3 sequence is 16 residues long. The germline V gene encodes CDR1 SNHLY and CDR2 FYNNEI. The V end was cut by 1 base, the J end by 0 bases, with 10 bases between. This CDR3 is CASSEETALSGNTIYF. CDR3 DNA sequence: TGTGCCAGCAGTGAAGAGACAGCCCTCTCTGGAAACACCATATATTTT. The entire variable domain, with the rest obtained from reference TRBV2 and TRBJ1-3, is as follows: EPEVTQTPSHQVTQMGQEVILRCVPISNHLYFYWYRQILGQKVEFLVSFYNNEISEKSEIFDDQFSVERPDGSNFTLKIRSTKLEDSAMYFCASSEETALSGNTIYFGEGSWLTVV.

This rearrangement joins TRBV7-2 to TRBJ1-2; 7 bases match TRBD1. Germline values: CDR1 SGHTA, CDR2 FQGNSA. V dropped 5 bases and J dropped 4; count of bases not matched to a gene: 10. The CDR3 is made up of 15 amino acids. The CDR3 DNA sequence: TGTGCCAGCAGCCCCGGGACAGCAGTTCCCTATGGCTACACCTTC. Translated, it gives CASSPGTAVPYGYTF.

This sequence joins TRBV25-1 and TRBJ2-3, with 7 bases aligning to TRBD2. Germline V lookup: CDR1 MGHDK, CDR2 SYGVNS. The CDR3 covers 16 residues. With 6 bases clipped from V and 0 bases from J, the junction kept 9 bases outside the gene matches. CDR3 nucleotides: TGTGCCAGCAGGGACACTAGCGACTCTAGCACAGATACGCAGTATTTT. Amino acids: CASRDTSDSSTDTQYF. The full variable domain, completed using reference TRBV25-1 and TRBJ2-3, is EADIYQTPRYLVIGTGKKITLECSQTMGHDKMYWYQQDPGMELHLIHYSYGVNSTEKGDLSSESTVSRIRTEHFPLTLESARPSHTSQYLCASRDTSDSSTDTQYFGPGTRLTVL.

The chain joins TRBV6-1 to TRBJ1-4; TRBD1 matches 9 bases. Germline CDR1 reads MNHNS; CDR2 reads SASEGT. J lost 11 bases, V lost 6 bases, and 7 bases had no gene match. This CDR3 comprises 13 residues. The CDR3 coding sequence is TGTGCCAGCAGAGATCGGGACAGGGACAAACTGTTTTTT. As protein: CASRDRDRDKLFF.

J is TRBJ1-5 and V is TRBV19, with 7 bases that match TRBD1. Germline CDR1 and CDR2: LNHDA and SQIVND (reference sequence). After removal of 0 bases from V and 6 bases from J, the junction contained 5 bases not matched to a gene. The CDR3 spans 15 residues. As DNA, the CDR3 is TGTGCCAGTAGTATAGAACAGGGGTACATTCAGCCCCAGCATTTT. This gives the protein CASSIEQGYIQPQHF.

V usage is TRBV19 and J usage is TRBJ2-7, with D unclear. CDR1 and CDR2 from the germline V gene are LNHDA and SQIVND (reference sequence). V was pared by 3 bases and J by 1 base, with 7 bases between. The CDR3 consists of 13 residues. The CDR3 DNA follows: TGTGCCAGTAGTATCCCATATTCCTACGAGCAGTACTTC. It is translated as CASSIPYSYEQYF. The entire variable domain, with the rest obtained from reference TRBV19 and TRBJ2-7, is as follows: DGGITQSPKYLFRKEGQNVTLSCEQNLNHDAMYWYRQDPGQGLRLIYYSQIVNDFQKGDIAEGYSVSREKKESFPLTVTSAQKNPTAFYLCASSIPYSYEQYFGPGTRLTVT.

The chain uses TRBV28 and TRBJ2-7, with 7 bases fitting TRBD1. After removal of 5 bases from V and 0 bases from J, the junction contained 7 bases not matched to a gene. CDR1 and CDR2 from the germline V gene are MDHEN and SYDVKM. This CDR3 has 15 amino acids. The CDR3 DNA follows: TGTGCCAGCAGTACGGGACAGCCTTACTCCTACGAGCAGTACTTC. Translating it yields CASSTGQPYSYEQYF.

The chain joins TRBV30 to TRBJ1-6; the match to TRBD1 covers 7 bases. V was pared by 4 bases and J by 8 bases, with 5 bases of the junction left unmatched. The germline CDR1 and CDR2 sequences are GTSNPN and SVGIG (reference sequence). The CDR3 contains 13 residues. The CDR3 spells CAWNRGGDSPLHF. In DNA, the CDR3 is TGTGCCTGGAACAGGGGTGGGGATTCACCCCTCCACTTT.

The V call is TRBV29-1, the J call TRBJ2-1; 14 positions agree with TRBD2. Germline V lookup: CDR1 SQVTM, CDR2 ANQGSEA. The J segment lost 9 bases and the V segment lost 7 bases, leaving 17 bases of the junction unmatched. This CDR3 is built from 17 residues. In nucleotides, the CDR3 is TGCAGCGCCTTGGGACTAGCGGGAGTGGGGCCCGGGGGTGAGCAGTTCTTC. Protein product: CSALGLAGVGPGGEQFF.

This clone was seen once. The CDR3 loop is CASSSNRAGYTF. The CDR3 DNA sequence: TGTGCCAGCAGCTCTAACAGGGCTGGCTACACCTTC. The chain links TRBV6-1 to TRBJ1-2, with a weak D call TRBD1 (6 bases). Germline V gene data show CDR1 as MNHNS and CDR2 as SASEGT. V was shortened by 6 bases and J by 7 bases, with 12 bases between the two germline ends. The CDR3 has 12 amino acids.

This chain uses TRBV5-1 with TRBJ2-1; 13 bases line up with TRBD2. This CDR3 region has 18 residues. The V gene end was trimmed by 3 bases and the J gene end by 4 bases; junction bases not matched to a gene: 10. CDR1 and CDR2 from the germline V gene are SGHRS and YFSETQ. CDR3 in amino acids: CASSSSGTSGMRYNEQFF. In nucleotides, the CDR3 is TGCGCCAGCAGCTCATCCGGGACTAGCGGGATGAGGTACAATGAGCAGTTCTTC.

The chain uses TRBV6-1 and TRBJ1-6; D possibly corresponds to TRBD1 (6 bases). Germline V lookup: CDR1 MNHNS, CDR2 SASEGT. The germline V and J ends were trimmed by 5 bases and 3 bases, with 14 bases remaining between them. The CDR3 totals 16 residues. The CDR3 region has the DNA TGTGCCAGCAGTCAAGGGACACTCCTCTATAATTCACCCCTCCACTTT. This codes for CASSQGTLLYNSPLHF.

This clone was seen just once. This chain joins TRBV19 and TRBJ2-5; D is unclear. The CDR3 has 13 residues. V was clipped by 5 bases and J by 5 bases, with 12 bases between them. CDR1 is LNHDA, CDR2 SQIVND, per germline (reference sequence). CDR3 protein: CASSRNGRETQYF. The CDR3 DNA reads as TGTGCCAGTAGTCGAAACGGCCGGGAGACCCAGTACTTC.

The rearrangement links TRBV5-1 to TRBJ2-2, with TRBD2 matching 14 bases. V lost 3 bases, J lost 7 bases, and 5 bases stayed unmatched. CDR1 is SGHRS, CDR2 YFSETQ, per germline. The CDR3 is 16 amino acids. This CDR3 reads CASSWGLAGAVGELFF. The CDR3 region has the DNA TGCGCCAGCAGCTGGGGACTAGCGGGAGCTGTCGGGGAGCTGTTTTTT.

This clone was detected once. The V call is TRBV7-2, the J call TRBJ1-4, with D hard to call. V was trimmed by 9 bases and J by 2 bases, leaving 13 bases between them. Germline CDR1 is SGHTA and CDR2 is FQGNSA. This CDR3 is built from 14 residues. This CDR3 is CASRLGGTNEKLFF. CDR3 nucleotides: TGTGCCAGTAGACTAGGAGGCACTAATGAAAAACTGTTTTTT. The complete variable domain, with remaining parts taken from reference TRBV7-2 and TRBJ1-4, reads GAGVSQSPSNKVTEKGKDVELRCDPISGHTALYWYRQSLGQGLEFLIYFQGNSAPDKSGLPSDRFSAERTGGSVSTLTIQRTQQEDSAVYLCASRLGGTNEKLFFGSGTQLSVL.

This rearrangement joins TRBV30 to TRBJ2-1; D is unclear. The germline CDR1 and CDR2 sequences are GTSNPN and SVGIG (reference sequence). V shed 0 bases and J shed 8 bases, with 5 bases lying between them. This CDR3 has 11 amino acids. CDR3: CAWSVNYEQFF. In nucleotides, the CDR3 is TGTGCCTGGAGTGTAAATTATGAGCAGTTCTTC.